The source of this T cell receptor beta chain is a study of T cells in Graves' hyperthyroidism and ophthalmopathy. Concerning this clonotype itself: Its specificity is unknown. This sequence may be a read error, since a much larger clone differs from it by one base.

Patients aged 18 to 65 with hyperthyroidism were newly diagnosed, with duration under 2 months. Used for diagnoses were clinical symptoms, serum thyroxine and TRAb, thyroid ultrasound and orbital computed tomography. Authors of the study amplified TCR beta CDR3 regions from RNA transcripts. A set of HTBI primers served as the primers for a first-round RT-PCR of the TCR CDR3. Each CDR3 protein is one row after TCRdb ran MiXCR on the multiplex PCR reads. The sample includes approximately 610,000 distinct CDR3 sequences, around 17% of them seen just once. Study results and caveats: Using 13 V-J features, a model discriminated ophthalmopathy from stable hyperthyroidism. The model's output predicted ophthalmopathy at a median of 6.5 months prior to onset.

The CDR3 is 14 residues long. Germline CDR1 and CDR2: MDHEN and SYDVKM. Sequencing input: blood. This sequence joins TRBV28 and TRBJ1-1; possibly TRBD1 for D (5 bases). This receptor was taken from a woman aged 18-35 years with Graves' hyperthyroidism. The CDR3 reads CDSSSPPGWTEAFF. The CDR3 nucleotides read TGTGACAGCAGTTCCCCGCCAGGGTGGACTGAAGCTTTCTTT.